The sequence of this TCR beta chain was determined in a study of persistence of HIV-infected CD4 T cells. Turning to the study itself: Antigen stimulation activated a lower proportion of cells, more of them memory, than anti-CD3/anti-CD28 stimulation. Whole-study results and caveats: Proviral oligoclonality tracked with TCR oligoclonality within the same sorted cells.

The immunoSEQ assay was version 4, run in survey mode. Some clones are missing from TCRdb's copy, which holds only in-frame ones; the method was immunoSEQ multiplex PCR. The sample has about 43,000 clones, more than 70% seen once; the top ten hold approximately 1%. Worth noting for this clone: Its antigen is unidentified.

Trimming took 4 bases from V and 8 from J; bases not matched to a gene: 7. The CDR3 has 13 amino acids. Germline CDR1 and CDR2: LNHDA and SQIVND (reference sequence). Nonspecific anti-CD3/anti-CD28 bead stimulation represents the broad CD4+ T cell repertoire. Sorting selected CD4+ T cells upregulating both CD40 ligand and CD69. Donors had undetectable plasma HIV-1 RNA, under 50 copies/mL, for 4+ years. The sequence was obtained from an adult man with HIV who was CMV-seropositive. This chain connects TRBV19 to TRBJ1-2; 7 nucleotides match TRBD1. Material: CD4+ T cells sorted from PBMCs after roughly 18-hour stimulation, obtained from a patient who received antiretroviral therapy. CDR3 amino acids: CASSTNRGRGYTF. CDR3 coding DNA: TGTGCCAGTAGTACCAACAGGGGACGGGGCTACACCTTC.